This TCR beta chain was identified in a study of cytomegalovirus exposure and HLA in healthy donors. Broader study findings: In an earlier analysis, most TCR beta V segments were productive about 87% or about 30% of the time.

This clone was seen only a few times. The target antigen is unknown. The PCR had 60 Vbeta and 13 Jbeta primers. Method: immunoSEQ multiplex PCR; TCRdb's copy keeps in-frame clones and lacks some. The sample shows over 140,000 clones, roughly 79% of them seen only once. The receptor's source is a young man in good health and CMV-seropositive. The source material was PBMCs.

As DNA, the CDR3 is TGCGCCAGCAGCAAGGGACAGGGTGGGGAGACCCAGTACTTC. It codes for CASSKGQGGETQYF. This chain joins TRBV5-1 and TRBJ2-5; 9 nucleotides align to TRBD1. There are 14 residues in the CDR3. Germline V gene lookup returns CDR1 SGHRS and CDR2 YFSETQ. J lost 5 bases, V lost 4 bases, and 6 bases had no gene match.